Shown below are 14 T cell receptor beta chains from a single sample sequenced in a study of blood T cell repertoires in COVID-19. Measured with immunoSEQ multiplex PCR; TCRdb has only the in-frame clones, and not every one. Altogether about 250,000 clones are present, approximately 83% being singletons, with the ten largest covering 25% to 35%. The sequenced sample consisted of peripheral blood. These receptors were collected from a middle-aged man with acute or convalescent COVID-19.

A note on this clone: Other DNA sequences in the same sample also yield this CDR3. This sequence joins TRBV5-1 and TRBJ1-5, with a weak D call TRBD1 (5 bases). Trimming took off 0 bases at V and 7 bases at J, with 8 bases between the two ends. CDR1 SGHRS and CDR2 YFSETQ come from the germline V gene. The CDR3 contains 13 residues. CDR3 DNA: TGCGCCAGCAGCTTGGCCGGGGGACAGCCCCAGCATTTT. This gives the protein CASSLAGGQPQHF.

This clone was observed a single time. This chain connects TRBV4-2 to TRBJ2-1, with TRBD2 matching 8 bases. Unmatched junction bases numbered 21, after V lost 5 bases and J lost 9 bases. This CDR3 is built from 18 residues. CDR1 and CDR2 (germline): LGHNA, YNFKEQ. The CDR3 nucleotides are TGTGCCAGCAGCATGGCTAGCGGGCTTGTAGGAGGAACGGTTGAGCAGTTCTTC. Amino acids: CASSMASGLVGGTVEQFF.

This rearrangement joins TRBV7-2 to TRBJ2-3, with a possible D match to TRBD1 (5 bases). V was shortened by 1 base and J by 4 bases, with 9 bases between the two germline ends. In germline, CDR1 is SGHTA, CDR2 FQGNSA. This CDR3 has 14 residues. Here the CDR3 DNA reads TGTGCCAGCAGCTTAGAATGGGGCCCAGATACGCAGTATTTT. Protein: CASSLEWGPDTQYF.

The J gene is TRBJ2-3, the V gene TRBV7-2, with TRBD1 as a possible D gene (5 bases). The length of the CDR3 is 16 residues. Trimming removed 3 bases at V and 0 bases at J, with 13 bases between. The germline CDR1 and CDR2 sequences are SGHTA and FQGNSA. This CDR3 reads CASSFWTLSSTDTQYF. CDR3 nucleotides: TGTGCCAGCAGCTTTTGGACATTATCTAGCACAGATACGCAGTATTTT.

The chain combines TRBV10-2 with TRBJ2-7, with 11 bases matching TRBD1. The CDR3 is 12 amino acids. Losses at the gene ends were 9 bases for V and 6 bases for J; bases not matched to a gene: 4. Germline lookup yields CDR1 WSHSY and CDR2 SAAADI. The CDR3 DNA sequence: TGCGCCAGTCGGGACAGGGGGGGCGAGCAGTACTTC. Residues: CASRDRGGEQYF.

This chain joins TRBV10-3 and TRBJ2-1; possibly TRBD2 for D (7 bases). This CDR3 is built from 15 residues. V lost 5 bases and J 6 bases, leaving 17 bases between the germline ends. Per germline, CDR1 ENHRY and CDR2 SYGVKD. CDR3 in DNA: TGTGCCATCAGTTTCACCGGGGGGCCTCCCAATGAGCAGTTCTTC. Its protein is CAISFTGGPPNEQFF.

This clone was seen a few times. This rearrangement joins TRBV7-2 to TRBJ2-1, with D hard to call. V was clipped by 5 bases and J by 8 bases, with 10 bases between them. The CDR3 contains 12 residues. Germline V gene lookup returns CDR1 SGHTA and CDR2 FQGNSA. The CDR3 region is CASSPQFHEQFF. In DNA form, the CDR3 reads TGTGCCAGCAGCCCACAGTTTCATGAGCAGTTCTTC.

The J gene is TRBJ2-7, the V gene TRBV28; D unclear. The germline V gene encodes CDR1 MDHEN and CDR2 SYDVKM. There are 11 residues in the CDR3. With 8 bases removed from V and 5 bases from J, the gap between germline ends came to 10 bases. The CDR3, as DNA: TGTGCCAGCGGCCCCACCCACGAGCAGTACTTC. Amino acids: CASGPTHEQYF.

The chain links TRBV11-2 to TRBJ2-7; a possible D gene is TRBD1 (6 bases). Per germline, CDR1 SGHAT and CDR2 FQNNGV. The CDR3 covers 15 residues. V lost 3 bases and J 3 bases, leaving 15 bases between the germline ends. CDR3 protein: CASSFIQGRLYEQYF. CDR3 DNA sequence: TGTGCCAGCAGCTTTATCCAGGGGCGTCTCTACGAGCAGTACTTC.

This clone was counted once. J is TRBJ2-1 and V is TRBV5-1; tentatively, D is TRBD1 (6 bases). The V gene's germline CDR1 is SGHRS and CDR2 YFSETQ. The CDR3 runs to 17 residues. V was cut by 0 bases and J by 2 bases, with 15 bases left in between. In DNA, the CDR3 is TGCGCCAGCAGCTTGGCCCCCGGTCAGGGGACCTACAATGAGCAGTTCTTC. Protein product: CASSLAPGQGTYNEQFF.

The count of this clone is one. The CDR3 loop is CASSLGTPSRAGGPNVLTF. CDR3 in DNA: TGTGCCAGTAGTCTCGGGACACCCTCGCGAGCGGGAGGACCCAACGTCCTGACTTTC. The gene calls are TRBV19 and TRBJ2-6; 9 positions match TRBD2. The ends lost 5 bases at V and 8 bases at J; junction bases unmatched: 19. This CDR3 contains 19 residues. Germline CDR1 LNHDA, CDR2 SQIVND (reference sequence).

This clone was recorded at least ten times. Distinct nucleotide sequences in the sample also encode this CDR3. This rearrangement joins TRBV20-1 to TRBJ1-2; TRBD1 might be the D (5 bases). This CDR3 spans 13 amino acids. Germline CDR1 DFQATT, CDR2 SNEGSKA (reference sequence). V was shortened by 3 bases and J by 4 bases, with 12 bases between the two germline ends. Written as DNA, the CDR3 is TGCAGTGCTAGTGGGCGGGGGACCTATGGCTACACCTTC. Translated: CSASGRGTYGYTF.

CDR3 region: CASSPPRTAFEGAFF. The CDR3 DNA reads as TGTGCCAGCTCACCACCCCGGACAGCTTTTGAAGGAGCTTTCTTT. The V and J genes are TRBV18 and TRBJ1-1; tentatively, D is TRBD1 (6 bases). Germline lookup yields CDR1 KGHSH and CDR2 LQKENI. The CDR3 spans 15 residues. V lost 0 bases and J lost 10, with 18 bases in between.

This clone was picked up one time. V usage is TRBV7-4 and J usage is TRBJ1-5; the match to TRBD1 covers 9 bases. The CDR3 is made up of 17 amino acids. V trimming: 1 base; J trimming: 0 bases; junction bases outside the gene matches: 4. The germline V gene encodes CDR1 SGHVT and CDR2 SQSDAQ. CDR3 sequence (DNA): TGTGCCAGCAGCTTAGTAGGGACAGGGAATAGCAATCAGCCCCAGCATTTT. The encoded protein is CASSLVGTGNSNQPQHF.